Here is one TCR beta chain with its context. The ends lost 5 bases at V and 7 bases at J; junction bases unmatched: 8. The CDR3 is made up of 14 amino acids. Looked up from germline, CDR1 is SQVTM and CDR2 is ANQGSEA. The data stem from a study of T cell responses to AZD1222 COVID-19 vaccine. Assay used: immunoSEQ multiplex PCR; TCRdb lists only in-frame clones, some missing. This sample yields 150,000 to 200,000 clones, of which about 89% are seen a single time; about 2.5% belongs to the top ten. The sequence derives from an adult in good health. The rearrangement links TRBV29-1 to TRBJ1-5; 10 nucleotides align to TRBD1. Sequenced here: peripheral blood, sampled on day 0 of MenACWY control vaccination. DNA for the CDR3: TGCAGCGTTATTGGGACAGGGGCCGGCCAGCCCCAGCATTTT. Protein sequence: CSVIGTGAGQPQHF.